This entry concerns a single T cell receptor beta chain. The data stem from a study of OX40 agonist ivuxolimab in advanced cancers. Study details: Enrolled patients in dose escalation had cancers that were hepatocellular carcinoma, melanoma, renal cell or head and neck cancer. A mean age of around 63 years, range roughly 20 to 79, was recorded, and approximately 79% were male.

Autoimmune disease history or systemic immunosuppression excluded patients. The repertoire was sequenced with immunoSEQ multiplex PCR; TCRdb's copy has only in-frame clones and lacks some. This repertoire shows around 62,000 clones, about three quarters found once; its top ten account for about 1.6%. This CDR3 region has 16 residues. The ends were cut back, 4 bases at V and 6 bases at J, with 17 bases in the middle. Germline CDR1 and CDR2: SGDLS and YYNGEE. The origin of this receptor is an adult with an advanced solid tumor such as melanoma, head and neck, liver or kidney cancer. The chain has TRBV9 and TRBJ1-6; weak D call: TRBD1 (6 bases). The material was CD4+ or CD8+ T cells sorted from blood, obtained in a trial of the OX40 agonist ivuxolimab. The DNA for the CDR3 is TGTGCCAGCAGCAAACGCCAAGGGGGACTTAATTCACCCCTCCACTTT. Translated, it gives CASSKRQGGLNSPLHF.